The 32 T cell receptor beta chains below come from one sample, sequenced in a study of T cells in Graves' hyperthyroidism and ophthalmopathy. There were TCR beta CDR3 regions amplified from RNA transcripts. First-round RT-PCR with HTBI primers amplified the TCR CDR3 region. MiXCR, run by TCRdb on the multiplex PCR reads, gives a single entry per CDR3 protein. The sample shows nearly 600,000 distinct CDR3 sequences, more than 13% of them seen only once. Input material: blood. Every receptor here comes from a woman younger than 30 with Graves' ophthalmopathy.

This clonotype was recorded many times. Here the CDR3 reads CASLRTGENGYTF. DNA for the CDR3: TGTGCCAGTCTCCGGACAGGGGAGAATGGCTACACCTTC. This sequence joins TRBV2 and TRBJ1-2, with 9 nucleotides matching TRBD1. The CDR3 contains 13 residues. CDR1 and CDR2 (germline): SNHLY, FYNNEI. V dropped 9 bases and J dropped 6; count of bases not matched to a gene: 8.

The count of this clonotype is one. J is TRBJ2-7 and V is TRBV6-5; D gene ambiguous. CDR1 and CDR2 from the germline V gene are MNHEY and SVGAGI. This CDR3 contains 12 residues. The V end lost 2 bases, the J end lost 7 bases, and 9 bases lay between the germline ends. CDR3 nucleotides: TGTGCCAGCAGTTACCTAGGGAAAGAGCAGTACTTC. Protein: CASSYLGKEQYF.

This clonotype was counted between two and nine times. The chain joins TRBV20-1 to TRBJ2-7; 7 bases are a match to TRBD1. Germline V gene data show CDR1 as DFQATT and CDR2 as SNEGSKA (reference sequence). The V and J ends lost 4 bases and 7 bases, in that order; junction bases with no gene match: 13. The CDR3 has 14 residues. CDR3 amino acids: CSANPTGATGEQYF. In DNA form, the CDR3 reads TGCAGTGCTAACCCAACAGGGGCGACGGGGGAGCAGTACTTC.

This clonotype was counted many times. This sequence joins TRBV12-3 or TRBV12-4 and TRBJ1-5; perhaps TRBD1 as D (6 bases). The CDR3 is made up of 17 amino acids. Trimming cost V 9 bases and J 2 bases, with 23 bases left between them. CDR3 in amino acids: CASCRDRFVDGNQPQHF. CDR3 in DNA: TGTGCCAGTTGTCGAGACAGGTTCGTTGATGGCAATCAGCCCCAGCATTTT.

There are many counts of this clonotype. The rearrangement uses TRBV27 and TRBJ2-1, with D maybe TRBD1 (5 bases). The CDR3 has 12 residues. Germline V lookup: CDR1 MNHEY, CDR2 SMNVEV (reference sequence). The V gene lost 10 bases and the J gene lost 7 bases, with 14 bases spanning the gap. The CDR3 is CATALRTNEQFF. CDR3 bases: TGTGCCACAGCGTTACGGACAAATGAGCAGTTCTTC.

This rearrangement joins TRBV10-3 to TRBJ1-1; D call uncertain. In germline, CDR1 is ENHRY, CDR2 SYGVKD. The CDR3 extends over 13 amino acids. The V end lost 11 bases, the J end lost 1 base, and 14 bases lay between the germline ends. CDR3 sequence (DNA): TGTGCCGTCCTCGGACCGCAGAACACTGAAGCTTTCTTT. Translated: CAVLGPQNTEAFF.

This clonotype was seen repeatedly, ten times or more. The V and J genes are TRBV20-1 and TRBJ2-7, with D maybe TRBD1 (5 bases). The V and J ends lost 1 base and 0 bases respectively, with 13 bases between them. Germline lookup yields CDR1 DFQATT and CDR2 SNEGSKA (reference sequence). CDR3 size: 15 residues. This CDR3 reads CSARALLGDSYEQYF. For the CDR3, the DNA is TGCAGTGCTAGAGCCTTGTTAGGGGACTCCTACGAGCAGTACTTC.

This clonotype was found many times. The chain carries TRBV7-9 and TRBJ2-7, with no clear D. Germline CDR1 reads SEHNR; CDR2 reads FQNEAQ (reference sequence). The CDR3 runs to 14 residues. V lost 5 bases, J lost 4 bases, and 15 bases lay in between. The CDR3 here is CASSHGLTAYEQYF. The CDR3 coding sequence is TGTGCCAGCAGCCACGGCCTGACGGCATACGAGCAGTACTTC. The full variable domain, with the rest looked up from reference TRBV7-9 and TRBJ2-7, is DTGVSQNPRHKITKRGQNVTFRCDPISEHNRLYWYRQTLGQGPEFLTYFQNEAQLEKSRLLSDRFSAERPKGSFSTLEIQRTEQGDSAMYLCASSHGLTAYEQYFGPGTRLTVT.

This clonotype was seen many times. The genes are TRBV10-3 and TRBJ2-7; no definite D call. The CDR3 runs to 14 residues. Germline-derived CDR1 and CDR2 are ENHRY and SYGVKD. Trimming took 7 bases from V and 0 from J, leaving 13 bases between them. The CDR3 region is CAINTGPTSYEQYF. Written as DNA, the CDR3 is TGTGCCATCAATACCGGGCCCACCTCCTACGAGCAGTACTTC.

This chain joins TRBV29-1 and TRBJ1-2; 8 bases map to TRBD1. The CDR3 runs to 11 residues. The junction had 2 bases not matched to a gene; V was cut back by 6 bases and J by 5 bases. Looked up from germline, CDR1 is SQVTM and CDR2 is ANQGSEA. The CDR3 region is CSVRQGYGYTF. CDR3 bases: TGCAGCGTCAGACAGGGGTATGGCTACACCTTC. The full variable domain, in which reference TRBV29-1 and TRBJ1-2 provide the parts outside the CDR3, is SAVISQKPSRDICQRGTSLTIQCQVDSQVTMMFWYRQQPGQSLTLIATANQGSEATYESGFVIDKFPISRPNLTFSTLTVSNMSPEDSSIYLCSVRQGYGYTFGSGTRLTVV.

This clonotype was recorded at least ten times. This sequence joins TRBV28 and TRBJ1-1; the D gene is possibly TRBD1 (5 bases). The CDR3 totals 16 residues. V was shortened by 3 bases and J by 5 bases, with 19 bases between the two germline ends. Germline V gene sequence: CDR1 MDHEN, CDR2 SYDVKM. The CDR3: CASSFLPPTELTEAFF. CDR3 in DNA: TGTGCCAGCAGTTTCCTCCCGCCGACAGAATTAACTGAAGCTTTCTTT. The whole variable domain, remainder taken from reference TRBV28 and TRBJ1-1, is DVKVTQSSRYLVKRTGEKVFLECVQDMDHENMFWYRQDPGLGLRLIYFSYDVKMKEKGDIPEGYSVSREKKERFSLILESASTNQTSMYLCASSFLPPTELTEAFFGQGTRLTVV.

This clonotype was seen ten or more times. An end of the junction differs from the germline gene, which may be a read error. The V and J genes are TRBV6-1 and TRBJ2-7; 10 bases line up with TRBD2. The CDR3 length is 16 residues. Germline CDR1 reads MNHNS; CDR2 reads SASEGT. The DNA of the CDR3 is TGTACCAGCAGTTACGGGAGGAGCGGGAGGGCCTACGAGCAGTACTTC. Protein sequence: CTSSYGRSGRAYEQYF.

This clonotype was counted a few times. This sequence joins TRBV28 and TRBJ2-5, with D possibly matching TRBD2 (6 bases). The ends were cut back, 3 bases at V and 4 bases at J, with 12 bases in the middle. The germline CDR1 and CDR2 sequences are MDHEN and SYDVKM. The CDR3 totals 14 residues. Here the CDR3 reads CASSLAGLGETQYF. CDR3 DNA: TGTGCCAGCAGTTTGGCGGGGCTTGGAGAGACCCAGTACTTC.

This clonotype was observed a few times. CDR3 DNA: TGTGCCAGCAGTTACGTCGCGGGGATTCAGCCCCAGCATTTT. Translated, it gives CASSYVAGIQPQHF. The chain uses TRBV6-2 or TRBV6-3 and TRBJ1-5, with unresolved D. Looked up from germline, CDR1 is MNHEY and CDR2 is SVGEGT. The CDR3 length is 14 residues. The V end was cut by 2 bases, the J end by 6 bases, with 11 bases between.

This clonotype was observed at least ten times. CDR3 residues: CASSDTGSQETQYF. The CDR3 DNA is TGTGCCAGCAGCGATACAGGGTCTCAAGAGACCCAGTACTTC. The chain links TRBV7-9 to TRBJ2-5; TRBD1 is a possible D gene (6 bases). The CDR3 runs 14 residues. The V gene's germline CDR1 is SEHNR and CDR2 FQNEAQ (reference sequence). Trimming took 5 bases from V and 2 from J, leaving 12 bases between them.

The table lists this clonotype with many counts. The V and J genes are TRBV28 and TRBJ2-1; tentatively, D is TRBD2 (5 bases). CDR1 and CDR2 (germline): MDHEN, SYDVKM. The V and J ends lost 3 bases and 10 bases respectively, with 16 bases between them. The CDR3 is 14 amino acids. CDR3 nucleotides: TGTGCCAGCAGTTTGCCCCATCTAGCCTCCGAGCAGTTCTTC. Residues: CASSLPHLASEQFF.

Details on this clonotype: A much more abundant neighbour one base away suggests this may be a read error. The chain couples TRBV5-6 to TRBJ1-2, with unresolved D. CDR1 and CDR2 from the germline V gene are SGHDT and YYEEEE. Deletions cut 4 bases from V and 4 bases from J, with 5 bases between. This CDR3 contains 11 residues. The CDR3: CASSRAYGYTF. CDR3 sequence (DNA): TGTGCCAGCAGCCGGGCCTATGGCTACACCTTC.

Note on this clonotype: A read error may be the cause here, since a much bigger clone is one base away. The chain recombines TRBV6-2 or TRBV6-3 with TRBJ2-5; maybe TRBD1 (6 bases). The germline CDR1 and CDR2 sequences are MNHEY and SVGEGT. CDR3 size: 14 residues. V was shortened by 7 bases and J by 1 base, with 13 bases between the two germline ends. The CDR3 nucleotides are TGTGCCAGCATGCCCTCAGGGGTCCAAGAGACCCAGTACTTC. As protein: CASMPSGVQETQYF.

This clonotype was seen at least ten times. This chain uses TRBV12-3 or TRBV12-4 with TRBJ2-3; no firm D call. Trimming cost V 6 bases and J 2 bases, with 15 bases left between them. This CDR3 has 15 residues. DNA of the CDR3: TGTGCCAGCAGCCAAGGTAGCCTTCACACAGATACGCAGTATTTT. It codes for CASSQGSLHTDTQYF.

The chain carries TRBV29-1 and TRBJ2-7; possibly TRBD1 or TRBD2 for D (6 bases each). The germline V gene has CDR1 SQVTM and CDR2 ANQGSEA. Trimming left V 7 bases short and J 7 bases short, with 32 bases between. There are 17 residues in the CDR3. In DNA, the CDR3 is TGCAGCGCTGAGGGGTATTGGGACACCCGGGGGACGTGGGAGCAGTACTTC. Protein product: CSAEGYWDTRGTWEQYF.

This clonotype was detected a few times. V and J are TRBV7-2 and TRBJ2-7; maybe TRBD1 (5 bases). This CDR3 has 12 amino acids. The V end lost 4 bases, the J end lost 2 bases, and 6 bases lay between the germline ends. Germline CDR1 and CDR2: SGHTA and FQGNSA. CDR3 protein: CASSWTPYEQYF. In DNA form, the CDR3 reads TGTGCCAGCAGCTGGACACCCTACGAGCAGTACTTC.

As regards this clonotype: A read error may be the cause here, since a much bigger clone is one base away. The chain links TRBV7-9 to TRBJ2-7; possibly TRBD2 for D (6 bases). This CDR3 is 19 amino acids long. The germline V gene has CDR1 SEHNR and CDR2 FQNEAQ (reference sequence). Written as DNA, the CDR3 is TGTGCCGGCAGCTTGCGGGGCAGGGCAACTCACTTCGCGGGCTACGAGCAGTACTTC. Amino acids: CAGSLRGRATHFAGYEQYF.

This clonotype came up many times. CDR3 amino acids: CASSPSTLGGPNRVSEQFF. CDR3 DNA sequence: TGTGCCAGCAGCCCCTCCACTCTCGGGGGACCCAACCGAGTATCTGAGCAGTTCTTC. The chain employs TRBV7-6 and TRBJ2-1; tentatively, D is TRBD2 (6 bases). CDR3 size: 19 residues. Germline CDR1 reads SGHVS; CDR2 reads FNYEAQ. The V gene lost 5 bases and the J gene lost 9 bases, with 32 bases spanning the gap.

This clonotype showed up many times. This CDR3 is CASSLARGGIFYNEQFF. DNA of the CDR3: TGTGCCAGCAGCTTAGCGCGAGGAGGGATTTTTTACAATGAGCAGTTCTTC. The chain combines TRBV7-8 with TRBJ2-1, with D perhaps TRBD2 (6 bases). V gave up 0 bases and J gave up 4 bases, with 16 bases separating them. Germline CDR1 reads SGHVS; CDR2 reads FQNEAQ. This CDR3 has 17 residues. Full variable domain (rest looked up from reference TRBV7-8 and TRBJ2-1): GAGVSQSPRYKVAKRGQDVALRCDPISGHVSLFWYQQALGQGPEFLTYFQNEAQLDKSGLPSDRFFAERPEGSVSTLKIQRTQQEDSAVYLCASSLARGGIFYNEQFFGPGTRLTVL.

This clonotype has only a few counts. DNA of the CDR3: TGTGCCAGTAGTTCCCTTGACGCGAACACTGAAGCTTTCTTT. Its protein product is CASSSLDANTEAFF. The chain uses TRBV19 and TRBJ1-1; D is unresolved. V lost 5 bases to trimming and J lost 1 base, with 11 bases between them. Germline loops: CDR1 LNHDA, CDR2 SQIVND (reference sequence). The CDR3 extends over 14 amino acids.

Many counts were recorded for this clonotype. This chain connects TRBV28 to TRBJ1-1; D ambiguous. Trimming left V 5 bases short and J 4 bases short, with 11 bases between. This CDR3 has 13 amino acids. In germline, CDR1 is MDHEN, CDR2 SYDVKM. This chain's CDR3 is CASSRAASTEAFF. The CDR3 nucleotides read TGTGCCAGCAGTCGGGCGGCAAGCACTGAAGCTTTCTTT.

The chain links TRBV28 to TRBJ2-7; D is unclear. The CDR3 sequence is 14 residues long. The germline V gene has CDR1 MDHEN and CDR2 SYDVKM. Trimming took off 6 bases at V and 4 bases at J, with 16 bases between the two ends. The chain's CDR3 is CASSPSPGQYEQYF. In nucleotides, the CDR3 is TGTGCCAGCAGCCCCAGTCCGGGCCAATACGAGCAGTACTTC.

V gene TRBV25-1 combines with J gene TRBJ1-6; D gene ambiguous. Trimming stripped 4 bases from V and 10 bases from J, with 14 bases between. The germline V gene encodes CDR1 MGHDK and CDR2 SYGVNS. The CDR3 is made up of 14 amino acids. CDR3 protein: CASSAPPVASPLHF. The CDR3 DNA reads as TGTGCCAGCAGTGCCCCGCCGGTAGCCTCACCCCTCCACTTT. The whole variable domain, remainder taken from reference TRBV25-1 and TRBJ1-6, is EADIYQTPRYLVIGTGKKITLECSQTMGHDKMYWYQQDPGMELHLIHYSYGVNSTEKGDLSSESTVSRIRTEHFPLTLESARPSHTSQYLCASSAPPVASPLHFGNGTRLTVT.

The chain links TRBV6-4 to TRBJ2-1; 10 bases match TRBD2. V was clipped by 6 bases and J by 9 bases; unmatched bases: 8. This CDR3 is built from 14 residues. CDR1 is MRHNA, CDR2 SNTAGT, per germline. The CDR3 protein is CASRASGSTGEQFF. The CDR3 DNA reads TGTGCCAGCAGGGCTAGCGGGAGTACGGGTGAGCAGTTCTTC.

This clonotype was picked up many times. The rearrangement joins TRBV28 to TRBJ2-7; D is uncertain. Deletions cut 6 bases from V and 4 bases from J, with 7 bases between. The V gene's germline CDR1 is MDHEN and CDR2 SYDVKM. CDR3 length: 11 residues. This CDR3 is CASSTYYEQYF. CDR3 sequence (DNA): TGTGCCAGCAGCACCTATTACGAGCAGTACTTC.

This clonotype was seen at least ten times. CDR3 loop: CASIPTAGWVGNEQFF. The CDR3 DNA is TGTGCCAGCATCCCAACGGCGGGATGGGTTGGCAATGAGCAGTTCTTC. The genes are TRBV12-3 or TRBV12-4 and TRBJ2-1, with TRBD2 as a possible D gene (6 bases). V lost 7 bases, J lost 6 bases, and 22 bases lay in between. This CDR3 is built from 16 residues.

This clonotype was observed many times. J is TRBJ2-5 and V is TRBV18; 11 bases match TRBD2. CDR3 length equals 15 residues. The germline CDR1 and CDR2 sequences are KGHSH and LQKENI. The J segment lost 1 base and the V segment lost 5 bases, leaving 3 bases of the junction unmatched. The DNA of the CDR3 is TGTGCCAGCTCAGTTACTAGCGGGAGCCAAGAGACCCAGTACTTC. Translated: CASSVTSGSQETQYF.